Listed below are T cell receptor beta chains from one sample, sequenced in a study of blood T cell repertoires in COVID-19. The table came from immunoSEQ multiplex PCR; TCRdb's copy has only in-frame clones and leaves some out. The data contain 45,000 to 60,000 clones, roughly 84% of them singletons. The sample taken for sequencing was peripheral blood. Source of these receptors: a man aged 65 to 85 with active COVID-19. The CDR3 runs from the conserved cysteine through the conserved F or W. The D gene is left open where the match is weak. Some rows have no size entry. The others give once, few or many, or a class for an expanded clone.

CDR3 protein	CDR3 DNA	CDR3 length	D gene	V gene	J gene	clone size
CASSYSSGTGYGYTF	TGTGCCAGCAGTTACTCCAGCGGGACAGGCTATGGCTACACCTTC	15	TRBD1	TRBV6-2/TRBV6-3	TRBJ1-2	-
CASSSGGGDTEAFF	TGTGCCAGCAGCTCAGGTGGAGGGGACACTGAAGCTTTCTTT	14	-	TRBV5-4	TRBJ1-1	once
CASSFGFTTQYF	TGCGCCAGCAGCTTTGGCTTTACCACCCAGTACTTC	12	-	TRBV5-1	TRBJ2-5	once
CASSTLDRIYNSPLHF	TGTGCCAGCTCAACGCTAGACAGGATCTATAATTCACCCCTCCACTTT	16	-	TRBV18	TRBJ1-6	few
CASSPGLAGEGTQYF	TGTGCCAGCAGCCCGGGACTAGCGGGGGAAGGTACGCAGTATTTT	15	TRBD2	TRBV27	TRBJ2-3	-
CASSHRGAEQFF	TGTGCCAGCAGCCACCGGGGGGCGGAGCAGTTCTTC	12	-	TRBV5-8	TRBJ2-1	-
CSGRRGFTGELFF	TGCAGCGGGAGGAGGGGCTTCACCGGGGAGCTGTTTTTT	13	-	TRBV29-1	TRBJ2-2	-
CSARGVNTDTQYF	TGCAGCGCCCGGGGGGTTAACACAGATACGCAGTATTTT	13	TRBD2	TRBV29-1	TRBJ2-3	once
CASSLGRTREGKAFF	TGTGCCAGCAGCCTAGGGCGTACGAGGGAGGGTAAAGCTTTCTTT	15	-	TRBV5-5	TRBJ1-1	-
CASSSSRDRGIVWYNEQFF	TGTGCCAGCAGCTCTTCCCGGGACAGGGGGATAGTTTGGTACAATGAGCAGTTCTTC	19	TRBD1	TRBV5-6	TRBJ2-1	-
CASSEGEETQYF	TGTGCCAGTAGCGAAGGGGAAGAGACCCAGTACTTC	12	-	TRBV19	TRBJ2-5	-
CASSLVGLNTEAFF	TGTGCCAGCAGTTTAGTGGGCTTGAACACTGAAGCTTTCTTT	14	-	TRBV27	TRBJ1-1	-
CAIEQGNEQFF	TGTGCCATCGAACAGGGAAATGAGCAGTTCTTC	11	-	TRBV10-3	TRBJ2-1	once
CSASFRTGPQETQYF	TGCAGTGCTAGTTTTCGGACAGGGCCTCAAGAGACCCAGTACTTC	15	TRBD1	TRBV20-1	TRBJ2-5	-
CASSVGPAAQETQYF	TGTGCCAGCAGCGTAGGCCCAGCGGCCCAAGAGACCCAGTACTTC	15	-	TRBV9	TRBJ2-5	-
CAISELPGTQYF	TGTGCCATCAGTGAGTTGCCAGGTACGCAGTATTTT	12	-	TRBV10-3	TRBJ2-3	-
CASSTGAHTDTQYF	TGTGCCAGCAGCACAGGGGCCCACACAGATACGCAGTATTTT	14	TRBD1	TRBV7-9	TRBJ2-3	-